This is a list of T cell receptor beta chains from one sample in a study of Graves' ophthalmopathy and Graves' hyperthyroidism. TCRdb reprocessed the multiplex PCR reads with MiXCR, giving one entry per CDR3 protein. The sample carries about 370,000 distinct CDR3 sequences, about a sixth recorded once. Sequencing used peripheral blood. These receptors were collected from an adult woman with stable Graves' hyperthyroidism. Each CDR3 is given without its conserved first and last residue. The D gene is left open where the match is weak.

TRBD2 | TRBJ2-7 | TRBV28 | ASSFRGGTDEQY
NA | TRBJ2-7 | TRBV20-1 | SATTARATYEQY
NA | TRBJ2-7 | TRBV7-9 | ASSPDREGLEQY
NA | TRBJ2-4 | TRBV11-2 | ASSFGSWRNIQY
TRBD2 | TRBJ2-7 | TRBV6-1 | ASRDRTSARGFYEQY
TRBD2 | TRBJ2-7 | TRBV25-1 | ASSEFLAGGSYEQY
NA | TRBJ1-2 | TRBV12-3/TRBV12-4 | ASSRDGGGYT
NA | TRBJ1-5 | TRBV28 | ASTVNGQPQH
NA | TRBJ2-7 | TRBV14 | ASSQGGQFDYEQY
NA | TRBJ1-1 | TRBV20-1 | SARDSRTLNTEAF
NA | TRBJ1-5 | TRBV10-3 | AISEPNNQPQH
TRBD2 | TRBJ2-2 | TRBV20-1 | SAREWIAGALTGELF
NA | TRBJ1-5 | TRBV20-1 | SARDRLNQPQH
TRBD1 | TRBJ2-7 | TRBV12-3/TRBV12-4 | ASSFFRGQPPYEQY
TRBD2 | TRBJ2-3 | TRBV4-1 | ASSQGTRGSTDTQY